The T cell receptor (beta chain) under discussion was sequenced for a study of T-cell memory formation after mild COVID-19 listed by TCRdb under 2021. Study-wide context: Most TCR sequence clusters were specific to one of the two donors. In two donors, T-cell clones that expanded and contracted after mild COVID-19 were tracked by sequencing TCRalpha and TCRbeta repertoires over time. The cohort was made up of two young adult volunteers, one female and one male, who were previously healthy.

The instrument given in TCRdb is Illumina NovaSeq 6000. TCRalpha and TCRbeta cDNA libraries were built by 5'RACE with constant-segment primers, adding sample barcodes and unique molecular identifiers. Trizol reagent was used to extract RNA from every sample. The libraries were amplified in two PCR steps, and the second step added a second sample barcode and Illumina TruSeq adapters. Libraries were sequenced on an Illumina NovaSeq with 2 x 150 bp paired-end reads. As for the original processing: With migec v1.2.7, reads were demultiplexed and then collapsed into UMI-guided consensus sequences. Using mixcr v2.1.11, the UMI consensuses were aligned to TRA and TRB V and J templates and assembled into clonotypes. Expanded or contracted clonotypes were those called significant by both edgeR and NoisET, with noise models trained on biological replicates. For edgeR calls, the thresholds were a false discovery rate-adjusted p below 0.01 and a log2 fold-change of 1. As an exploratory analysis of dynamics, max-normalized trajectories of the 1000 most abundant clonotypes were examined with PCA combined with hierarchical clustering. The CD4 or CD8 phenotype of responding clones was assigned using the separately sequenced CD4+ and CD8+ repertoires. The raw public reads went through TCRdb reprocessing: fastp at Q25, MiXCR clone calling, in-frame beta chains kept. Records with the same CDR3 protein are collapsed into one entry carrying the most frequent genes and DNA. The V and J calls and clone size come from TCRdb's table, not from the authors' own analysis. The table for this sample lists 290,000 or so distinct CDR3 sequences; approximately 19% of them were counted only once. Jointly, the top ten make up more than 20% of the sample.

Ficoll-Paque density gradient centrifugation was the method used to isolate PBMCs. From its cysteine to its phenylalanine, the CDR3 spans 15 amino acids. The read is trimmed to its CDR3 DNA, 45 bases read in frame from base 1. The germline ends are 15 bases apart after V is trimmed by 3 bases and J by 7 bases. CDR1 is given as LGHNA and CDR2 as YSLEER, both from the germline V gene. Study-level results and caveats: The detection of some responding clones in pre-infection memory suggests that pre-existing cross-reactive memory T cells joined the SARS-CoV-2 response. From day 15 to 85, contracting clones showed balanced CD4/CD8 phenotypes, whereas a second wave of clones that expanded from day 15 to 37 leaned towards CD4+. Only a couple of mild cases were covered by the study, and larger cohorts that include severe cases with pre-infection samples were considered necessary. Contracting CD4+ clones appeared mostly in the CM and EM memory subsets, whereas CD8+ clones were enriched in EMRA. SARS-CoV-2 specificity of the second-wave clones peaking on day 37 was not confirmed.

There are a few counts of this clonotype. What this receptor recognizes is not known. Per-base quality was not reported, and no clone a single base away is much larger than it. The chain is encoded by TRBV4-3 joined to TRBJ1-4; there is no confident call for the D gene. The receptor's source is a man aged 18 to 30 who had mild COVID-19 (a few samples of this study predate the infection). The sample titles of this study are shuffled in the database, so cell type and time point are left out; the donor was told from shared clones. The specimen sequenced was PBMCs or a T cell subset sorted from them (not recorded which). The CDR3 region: CASSQLRWGGEKLFF. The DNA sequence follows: TGCGCCAGCAGCCAGTTGCGATGGGGAGGTGAAAAACTGTTTTTT.